The clone carrying this T cell receptor (beta chain) was recorded once. The antigen is undetermined. When 10 to 11 days of culture had elapsed, CD4+ T cells were isolated. Assay: immunoSEQ multiplex PCR; the TCRdb copy retains only in-frame clones and omits some. Of 50,000 to 75,000 clones in the sample, about 69% are singletons; the top ten hold roughly 23%. The data were obtained in a study of vaccination effects on CD4 cells after COVID-19. Study-wide results and limits: New vaccine-induced clones were the main type among post-vaccine spike-reactive clones in convalescents.

Per the germline V gene, CDR1 is MNHEY and CDR2 is SVGAGI. Trimming removed 6 bases from V and 4 bases from J, with 10 bases in between. The CDR3 runs 13 residues. The specimen comprised CD4+ T cells from PBMCs cultured without peptide, sampled before COVID-19 vaccination. V gene TRBV6-5 combines with J gene TRBJ1-5, with D maybe TRBD1 (5 bases). The sequence derives from a human donor who had a prior SARS-CoV-2 infection. The CDR3 loop is CASSGGSNQPQHF. CDR3 bases: TGTGCCAGCAGCGGGGGATCGAATCAGCCCCAGCATTTT.